This T cell receptor (beta chain) derives from a study of cytomegalovirus exposure and HLA in healthy donors. Study results and limitations: Most CMV-associated TCR beta chains appeared HLA-restricted in a later analysis. Sequences of the TCR beta chain were said to predict the HLA-A and HLA-B alleles of most subjects accurately. Listed as cytomegalovirus-associated were over 150 TCR beta chains. An analysis that was carried out later associated 15,000 to 20,000 TCR beta sequences with HLA alleles at 0.05 false discovery rate.

Primers: 60 Vbeta forward and 13 Jbeta reverse. Produced via immunoSEQ multiplex PCR; TCRdb's table is partial and in-frame only. Here the sample spans 150,000 to 200,000 clones, 65% to 85% being singletons. As concerns this clone: The antigen remains unidentified.

The V end was cut by 3 bases, the J end by 6 bases, with 12 bases between. The CDR3 has 13 amino acids. Germline CDR1 LNHDA, CDR2 SQIVND (reference sequence). The source is a woman younger than 45 in good health and CMV-seropositive. This sequence joins TRBV19 and TRBJ2-7, with D unresolved. The sequenced sample was PBMCs. The DNA for the CDR3 is TGTGCCAGTAGTATTACCGGTTTGAGCGAGCAGTACTTC. Translation gives CASSITGLSEQYF.